This TCR beta chain is from a study of OX40 agonist ivuxolimab in advanced cancers. Remarks on this clone: Its antigen is undetermined.

Clones were read by immunoSEQ multiplex PCR, and TCRdb kept only the in-frame ones, dropping some. The sample records around 95,000 clones, around 93% being singletons. Study-level findings and limits: Clones of CD4+ and CD8+ blood T cells grew by week 6 at doses of 0.1 to 3.0 mg/kg.

The length of the CDR3 is 13 residues. Looked up from germline, CDR1 is LNHDA and CDR2 is SQIVND (reference sequence). Trimming pared 2 bases from V and 7 bases from J, leaving 11 bases between. The sequence was obtained from an adult with an advanced solid tumor such as melanoma, head and neck, liver or kidney cancer. The chain joins TRBV19 to TRBJ1-1; no firm D call. The source was CD4+ or CD8+ T cells sorted from blood, collected in a trial of the OX40 agonist ivuxolimab. CDR3 residues: CASSIMPTSEAFF. In DNA, the CDR3 is TGTGCCAGTAGTATAATGCCGACAAGTGAAGCTTTCTTT.